This T cell receptor (beta chain) was captured by sequencing in a study of T cells in Graves' hyperthyroidism and ophthalmopathy. Study findings and constraints: Using 13 V-J features, a model discriminated ophthalmopathy from stable hyperthyroidism.

What was amplified from RNA transcripts were TCR beta CDR3 regions. HTBI primers were employed in a first-round RT-PCR of the TCR CDR3. From the multiplex PCR reads, TCRdb called clonotypes with MiXCR, one entry per CDR3 protein. The data show around 600,000 distinct CDR3 sequences, just under 45% seen once. Patients were excluded because of uncontrolled infection, other autoimmune disease, pregnancy or lactation. As regards this clonotype: Its antigen is currently unknown.

The TCR originated in an adult man with Graves' disease, either hyperthyroidism or ophthalmopathy (not recorded which). The specimen was peripheral blood or thyroid tissue (not recorded which).

The chain's CDR3 is CASSLDRHTGELFF. The CDR3 nucleotides are TGTGCCAGCAGCTTAGATAGGCACACCGGGGAGCTGTTTTTT. V gene TRBV7-2 combines with J gene TRBJ2-2, with D uncertain. Germline loops: CDR1 SGHTA, CDR2 FQGNSA. V lost 1 base and J lost 3, with 6 bases in between. The CDR3 is made up of 14 amino acids.